The 7 T cell receptor beta chains reported below all come from one sample, sequenced in a study of blood T cell repertoires in COVID-19 (dated by TCRdb to about 2020). Receptor amplification or capture employed the immunoSEQ multiplex PCR assay. In its TCRdb copy, this immuneACCESS table keeps in-frame sequences only and misses some clones. Where compared with another copy, unresolved V genes explain less than half of these, and the others have no known cause. The sample contains tens of thousands of clones, about four fifths of them found a single time. The ten largest account for more than 20% of the sample. Sequencing was done on a sample of peripheral blood. Receptors were obtained from a man in his 70s with acute or convalescent COVID-19.

This chain links TRBV27 with TRBJ1-2; D is possibly TRBD1 (5 bases). The V gene lost 2 bases and the J gene lost 2 bases, with 6 bases spanning the gap. Germline assignment: CDR1 MNHEY and CDR2 SMNVEV (reference sequence). This CDR3 comprises 13 residues. CDR3 bases: TGTGCCAGCAGTTTACAGGGAAACTATGGCTACACCTTC. Protein sequence: CASSLQGNYGYTF.

The chain has TRBV18 and TRBJ1-3, with TRBD1 as a possible D gene (6 bases). V lost 3 bases to trimming and J lost 7 bases, with 10 bases between them. The CDR3 contains 13 residues. CDR1 and CDR2 from the germline V gene are KGHSH and LQKENI. The CDR3 region has the DNA TGTGCCAGCTCACCCGACAGGTCGAACACCATATATTTT. It is translated as CASSPDRSNTIYF.

The chain uses TRBV6-1 and TRBJ1-1; D is uncertain. V was shortened by 3 bases and J by 4 bases, with 9 bases between the two germline ends. Germline assignment: CDR1 MNHNS and CDR2 SASEGT. This CDR3 has 13 residues. CDR3 amino acids: CASSENSGTEAFF. For the CDR3, the DNA is TGTGCCAGCAGTGAGAACAGCGGCACTGAAGCTTTCTTT.

The CDR3 coding sequence is TGTGCCACCAGTCCCCGGGACTCCTGGAACTATGGCTACACCTTC. It yields the protein CATSPRDSWNYGYTF. The V gene is TRBV24-1, the J gene TRBJ1-2; a weak D match, TRBD1 (5 bases). Trimming removed 6 bases at V and 2 bases at J, with 15 bases between. This CDR3 region has 15 residues. Germline CDR1 reads KGHDR; CDR2 reads SFDVKD.

This rearrangement joins TRBV27 to TRBJ2-3; D unclear. V lost 5 bases and J lost 4, with 16 bases in between. The CDR3 sequence is 15 residues long. Germline lookup yields CDR1 MNHEY and CDR2 SMNVEV (reference sequence). The DNA of the CDR3 is TGTGCCAGCAGTATCCTCCCCCATAGTGCAGATACGCAGTATTTT. It is translated as CASSILPHSADTQYF.

The genes are TRBV6-7 and TRBJ2-7; tentatively, D is TRBD2 (6 bases). Being an ORF, TRBV6-7 has a function that is uncertain. The CDR3 length is 15 residues. Trimming pared 8 bases from V and 6 bases from J, leaving 23 bases between. In DNA form, the CDR3 reads TGTGCCAGCTCCCCTGGGGGGTCACCGGTGGTCGAGCAGTACTTC. It encodes CASSPGGSPVVEQYF.

The chain combines TRBV6-6 with TRBJ2-7, with TRBD1 as a possible D gene (6 bases). The CDR3 is 13 residues long. Germline loops: CDR1 MNHNY, CDR2 SVGAGI (reference sequence). Trimming removed 8 bases from V and 5 bases from J, with 16 bases in between. The CDR3 here is CASAHRVNNEQYF. CDR3 DNA sequence: TGTGCCAGCGCTCACAGGGTTAATAACGAGCAGTACTTC.